This T cell receptor beta chain was sequenced during a study of regulatory T cells in long-lasting Graves disease. Study outcomes and limitations: Patients whose Graves' disease persisted exhibited lower TCR diversity than those newly diagnosed.

The sample's time point: persistent/refractory GD, antithyroid drugs over 5 years with positive TRAb. TCR sequences were obtained from RNA taken from PBMCs. The patients were drawn from one endocrinology department in Xi'an, China. This clonotype has just a few counts. Its target is unknown. Trimming took off 4 bases at V and 5 bases at J, with 25 bases between the two ends. The CDR3 runs to 17 residues. CDR1 is SGHNT, CDR2 YYREEE, per germline (reference sequence). Library construction for TCR beta used iRepertoire HTBI primers and Arm-PCR of CDR3 regions. In the authors' workflow: Overall, samples carried roughly 60 TRBV and about 15 TRBJ segments. TCRdb used MiXCR to reprocess the multiplex PCR reads, holding one entry per CDR3 protein. These V and J calls originate from TCRdb's pipeline instead of the authors' own analysis. The sample yields under 500,000 distinct CDR3 sequences, 20% to 25% seen once.

The J gene is TRBJ2-7, the V gene TRBV5-4; D is possibly TRBD2 (6 bases). Sequenced here: peripheral blood mononuclear cells (PBMCs), sampled when the disease was refractory, from a patient treated with antithyroid drugs. This receptor was identified in a female donor with Graves disease. The CDR3 region is CASSPGVGNLNENEQYF. For the CDR3, the DNA is TGTGCCAGCAGCCCGGGGGTCGGGAACCTCAATGAGAACGAGCAGTACTTC.